This T cell receptor (beta chain) was profiled in a study of blood T cell repertoires in COVID-19. Overall study context: From the United States, Italy and Spain came samples of acute and convalescent COVID-19. T cells, B-cell-depleted T cells, or PBMCs provided the cDNA or gDNA that served as material.

Clones were sequenced by immunoSEQ multiplex PCR, and TCRdb holds only the in-frame ones, with some missing. The table lists 200,000 or so clones, roughly 80% of them singletons. In this sample, this clone turned up once. Ages ranged from roughly 18 to 95 years, with residence in 20 to 30 US areas. A COVID-19 case was met by exposed participants within 2 weeks before study entry. The sequence derives from a woman between 50 and 59 years old who had been exposed to COVID-19. Sequencing was done on a sample of PBMCs or T cells enriched from blood (not recorded which).

CDR3 bases: TGTGCCAGCAGTTTTACAGGGTTGGCTGGGGCCAACGTCCTGACTTTC. Its protein product is CASSFTGLAGANVLTF. The rearrangement joins TRBV28 to TRBJ2-6, with D tentatively TRBD1 (6 bases). Trimming removed 3 bases at V and 2 bases at J, with 11 bases between. This CDR3 spans 16 amino acids. In germline, CDR1 is MDHEN, CDR2 SYDVKM.